Below, one T cell receptor (beta chain) is given with its context. The source of the sample is a study of blood T cell repertoires in COVID-19. Assay: immunoSEQ multiplex PCR; the TCRdb copy retains only in-frame clones and omits some. The table lists some 160,000 clones, roughly 80% of them singletons. The germline V gene has CDR1 MNHEY and CDR2 SVGAGI. The length of the CDR3 is 15 residues. The ends were cut back, 6 bases at V and 0 bases at J, with 12 bases in the middle. The participants were between about 18 and 90 years old and came from some 25 US areas. The chain carries TRBV6-5 and TRBJ2-4; a weak D match, TRBD2 (6 bases). The clonotype comes from a woman in her sixties who had recovered from COVID-19. Source material: PBMCs or T cells enriched from blood (not recorded which). CDR3 DNA: TGTGCCAGCAGGGAGGGACCTATAGCCAAAAACATTCAGTACTTC. It codes for CASREGPIAKNIQYF.